This T cell receptor (beta chain) was identified in a study of T cells expressing NK-cell markers. In the study overall: All TCR beta repertoires analysed originated from sorted CD3+CD56+NKG2C+, CD3+CD56+NKG2C- and CD3+CD56-NKG2C+ T cells.

Study-level results: What remained unclear was the HCMV specificity of expanded NKG2C+ T cell clones.

From the 5' RACE reads, TCRdb lists one entry per CDR3 protein and no DNA. The sample data list roughly 420,000 distinct CDR3 sequences. With regard to this clonotype: Its target is not known.

The material sequenced was blood T cells: a sorted CD56 or NKG2C T cell subset, CD4+ or CD8+ T cells, or bulk PBMC T cells (not recorded which). This TCR was recovered from a woman between 18 and 70 years old in good health.

The CDR3 spells CSARSTTPSYNEQFF. The chain combines TRBV20-1 with TRBJ2-1; TCRdb returns TRBD2, unconfirmable since there is no DNA. Germline V gene data show CDR1 as DFQATT and CDR2 as SNEGSKA (reference sequence). The CDR3 has 15 residues.